Each of the 17 T cell receptor beta chains below was sequenced from the same sample in a study of read filtering for tumor transcriptome and immune sequencing. The library was built from approximately 400 ng RNA with molecular barcoded adaptors for alpha/delta and beta/gamma chains. TCRdb fed the reads into MiXCR, producing one record per CDR3 protein. The sample contains around 50,000 distinct CDR3 sequences, 20% to 25% of which appear only once. Sequenced material: a population of CD138-negative cells sorted from bone marrow. These receptors all come from a donor older than 35 with multiple myeloma.

In the case of this clonotype: This may be a read error: a much more frequent sequence differs by one nucleotide. In DNA form, the CDR3 reads TGTGCCAGCATGGGGAACTACAAGCAGTACTTC. Its protein product is CASMGNYKQYF. This chain joins TRBV6-6 and TRBJ2-7, with no clear D. The CDR3 sequence is 11 residues long. CDR1 and CDR2 (germline): MNHNY, SVGAGI (reference sequence).

This clonotype has at least ten counts. This chain uses TRBV9 with TRBJ2-5, with TRBD1 matching 8 bases. V was pared by 3 bases and J by 5 bases, with 9 bases of the junction left unmatched. CDR3 length: 15 amino acids. CDR1 is SGDLS, CDR2 YYNGEE, per germline. The CDR3 coding sequence is TGTGCCAGCAGCGCCCAACCGACAGGGGCGGAGACCCAGTACTTC. It yields the protein CASSAQPTGAETQYF.

This clonotype has just a few counts. The chain links TRBV20-1 to TRBJ2-7, with D possibly being TRBD1 (6 bases). Looked up from germline, CDR1 is DFQATT and CDR2 is SNEGSKA (reference sequence). Trimming took off 4 bases at V and 2 bases at J, with 9 bases between the two ends. The CDR3 totals 12 residues. The CDR3 region is CSANRVTYEQYF. The DNA of the CDR3 is TGCAGTGCTAACAGGGTAACCTACGAGCAGTACTTC.

In its sample, this clonotype was seen many times. This sequence joins TRBV13 and TRBJ2-3, with TRBD2 matching over 7 bases. The CDR3 runs 15 residues. Per germline, CDR1 PRHDT and CDR2 FYEKMQ (reference sequence). Trimming took 7 bases from V and 3 from J; bases not matched to a gene: 10. The CDR3 DNA reads as TGTGCCAGCACCCCTTCTCCTAGCGGAACAGATACGCAGTATTTT. Translated, it gives CASTPSPSGTDTQYF.

This clonotype is labeled as medium-sized. The CDR3 region has the DNA TGTGCCAGCAGGGACTTTACGTCGGGAAACAATGAGCAGTTCTTC. Translated: CASRDFTSGNNEQFF. The chain links TRBV6-2 or TRBV6-3 to TRBJ2-1; the D gene is possibly TRBD2 (5 bases). This CDR3 contains 15 residues. Germline CDR1 MNHEY, CDR2 SVGEGT. Trimming shortened V by 6 bases and J by 5 bases, and 17 bases separated the two germline ends.

This clonotype was recorded at least ten times. This chain connects TRBV5-5 to TRBJ2-5; D might be TRBD1 (6 bases). The CDR3 sequence is 14 residues long. V lost 0 bases and J lost 1, with 7 bases in between. In germline, CDR1 is SGHKS, CDR2 YYEKEE (reference sequence). The CDR3 spells CASSLEDSQETQYF. The CDR3 region has the DNA TGTGCCAGCAGCTTGGAGGACAGCCAAGAGACCCAGTACTTC.

The sample holds many counts of this clonotype. The J gene is TRBJ2-1, the V gene TRBV7-9, with 9 bases identical to TRBD1. Per germline, CDR1 SEHNR and CDR2 FQNEAQ (reference sequence). This CDR3 is 16 amino acids long. V was pared by 0 bases and J by 7 bases, with 7 bases of the junction left unmatched. CDR3 coding DNA: TGTGCCAGCAGCTTAGCTCGGACAGGGGTATCGAATGAGCAGTTCTTC. Its translation is CASSLARTGVSNEQFF. The full variable domain, in which reference TRBV7-9 and TRBJ2-1 provide the parts outside the CDR3, is DTGVSQNPRHKITKRGQNVTFRCDPISEHNRLYWYRQTLGQGPEFLTYFQNEAQLEKSRLLSDRFSAERPKGSFSTLEIQRTEQGDSAMYLCASSLARTGVSNEQFFGPGTRLTVL.

Details on this clonotype: A far larger clone is a single base away, which makes a read error likely. CDR3: CASNWTGEGDEQFF. CDR3 in DNA: TGTGCCAGCAACTGGACAGGGGAGGGCGATGAGCAGTTCTTC. The chain is built from TRBV11-1 and TRBJ2-1; 9 bases fit TRBD1. CDR3 size: 14 residues. Germline lookup yields CDR1 SGHAT and CDR2 FQDESV (reference sequence). Trimming removed 7 bases from V and 8 bases from J; junction bases left unmatched: 9.

Remarks on this clonotype: A much more abundant neighbour one base away suggests this may be a read error. The J gene is TRBJ2-4, the V gene TRBV19; D perhaps matches TRBD2 (5 bases). Germline V lookup: CDR1 LNHDA, CDR2 SQIVND (reference sequence). The ends were cut back, 6 bases at V and 3 bases at J, with 12 bases in the middle. This CDR3 is 14 amino acids long. In DNA, the CDR3 is TGTGCCAGTAGAGGAGGATTAGGCAAAAACATTCAGTACTTC. Its protein is CASRGGLGKNIQYF.

This clonotype is deemed medium-sized. The chain combines TRBV27 with TRBJ2-1; D not certain. The V gene's germline CDR1 is MNHEY and CDR2 SMNVEV (reference sequence). The CDR3 has 12 amino acids. Trimming shortened V by 6 bases and J by 6 bases, and 9 bases separated the two germline ends. The CDR3 bases are TGTGCCAGCAGCTCCCACCTCAATGAGCAGTTCTTC. This encodes CASSSHLNEQFF.

This clonotype was detected many times. The genes are TRBV29-1 and TRBJ1-1; D perhaps matches TRBD1 (5 bases). Trimming took off 6 bases at V and 7 bases at J, with 15 bases between the two ends. Germline values: CDR1 SQVTM, CDR2 ANQGSEA. The CDR3 contains 12 residues. The CDR3 DNA follows: TGCAGCGTCGGCCGGGACGGTTATGAAGCTTTCTTT. Translation gives CSVGRDGYEAFF.

In this sample, this clonotype turned up many times. This rearrangement joins TRBV7-2 to TRBJ1-5; D gene unclear. V lost 1 base, J lost 5 bases, and 12 bases lay in between. CDR1 and CDR2 (germline): SGHTA, FQGNSA. This CDR3 is built from 15 residues. The CDR3, as DNA: TGTGCCAGCAGCTTAGTTGGCAGCAAACATCAGCCCCAGCATTTT. This sequence encodes CASSLVGSKHQPQHF.

This clonotype showed up just a few times. V is TRBV29-1 and J is TRBJ2-5, with D uncertain. Germline V gene lookup returns CDR1 SQVTM and CDR2 ANQGSEA. The CDR3 totals 13 residues. Trimming pared 3 bases from V and 1 base from J, leaving 9 bases between. CDR3 amino acids: CSVDLFSQETQYF. The CDR3 nucleotides read TGCAGCGTTGATCTCTTCTCCCAAGAGACCCAGTACTTC.

This clonotype has a count of ten or more. This chain joins TRBV6-5 and TRBJ2-1; unclear D gene. CDR1 is MNHEY and CDR2 is SVGAGI in the germline V gene. The ends were cut back, 11 bases at V and 5 bases at J, with 10 bases in the middle. This CDR3 has 11 residues. The CDR3 DNA reads as TGTGCCGGTAACCGGGACAATGAGCAGTTCTTC. Its protein is CAGNRDNEQFF.

In its sample, this clonotype was seen many times. The chain carries TRBV6-6 and TRBJ2-7, with TRBD1 identical over 8 bases. After removal of 5 bases from V and 4 bases from J, the junction contained 13 bases not matched to a gene. CDR3 length: 16 amino acids. Germline values: CDR1 MNHNY, CDR2 SVGAGI (reference sequence). The CDR3 spells CASSDTRTGNGYEQYF. CDR3 bases: TGTGCCAGCAGTGACACTAGGACAGGGAACGGATACGAGCAGTACTTC.

In its sample, this clonotype was seen many times. The chain is built from TRBV18 and TRBJ2-1; the match to TRBD2 covers 11 bases. Germline V gene sequence: CDR1 KGHSH, CDR2 LQKENI. Unmatched junction bases numbered 3, after V lost 2 bases and J lost 6 bases. The CDR3 runs to 15 residues. Here the CDR3 reads CASSPTTSGSNEQFF. Written as DNA, the CDR3 is TGTGCCAGCTCACCAACAACTAGCGGGAGCAATGAGCAGTTCTTC.

This clonotype was seen repeatedly, ten times or more. The chain carries TRBV30 and TRBJ2-5, with 7 bases fitting TRBD1. CDR3 length equals 12 residues. After removal of 5 bases from V and 4 bases from J, the junction contained 4 bases not matched to a gene. The germline V gene encodes CDR1 GTSNPN and CDR2 SVGIG (reference sequence). The CDR3 DNA is TGTGCCTGGGGCAGGGGGAGAGAGACCCAGTACTTC. Translated, it gives CAWGRGRETQYF. The full variable domain, its missing parts supplied by reference TRBV30 and TRBJ2-5, is SQTIHQWPATLVQPVGSPLSLECTVEGTSNPNLYWYRQAAGRGLQLLFYSVGIGQISSEVPQNLSASRPQDRQFILSSKKLLLSDSGFYLCAWGRGRETQYFGPGTRLLVL.